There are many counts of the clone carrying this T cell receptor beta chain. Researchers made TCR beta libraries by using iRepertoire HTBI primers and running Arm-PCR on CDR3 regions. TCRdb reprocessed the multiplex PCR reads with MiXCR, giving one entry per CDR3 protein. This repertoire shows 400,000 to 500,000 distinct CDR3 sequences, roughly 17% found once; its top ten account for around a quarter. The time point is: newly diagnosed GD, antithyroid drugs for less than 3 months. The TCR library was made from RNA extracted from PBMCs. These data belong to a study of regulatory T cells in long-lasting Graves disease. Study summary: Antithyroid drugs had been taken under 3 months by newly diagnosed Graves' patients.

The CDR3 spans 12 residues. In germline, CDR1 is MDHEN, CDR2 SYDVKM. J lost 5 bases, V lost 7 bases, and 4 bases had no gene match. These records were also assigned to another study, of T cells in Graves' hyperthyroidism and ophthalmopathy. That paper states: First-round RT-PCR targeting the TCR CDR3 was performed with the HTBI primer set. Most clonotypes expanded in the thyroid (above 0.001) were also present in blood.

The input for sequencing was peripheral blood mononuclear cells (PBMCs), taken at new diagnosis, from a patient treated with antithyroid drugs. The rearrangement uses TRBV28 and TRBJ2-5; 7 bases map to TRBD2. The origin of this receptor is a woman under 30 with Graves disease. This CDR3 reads CASTPGGETQYF. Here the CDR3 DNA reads TGTGCCAGCACCCCCGGGGGGGAGACCCAGTACTTC.